The 20 T cell receptor beta chains below all came from one sample that was sequenced in a study of chemoradiotherapy in HPV16-positive cancers. Assay used: immunoSEQ multiplex PCR; TCRdb lists only in-frame clones, some missing. The table lists over 10,000 clones, nearly 90% of them singletons. The specimen comprised blood, sampled from a patient who underwent chemoradiotherapy. Source of these receptors: a human donor with HPV-associated anogenital cancer.

The rearrangement links TRBV7-3 to TRBJ2-1, with 9 nucleotides matching TRBD2. Germline trimming cut 5 bases from V and 3 bases from J; bases unmatched to any gene: 5. This CDR3 is 15 amino acids long. The germline V gene encodes CDR1 SGHTA and CDR2 FQGTGA. CDR3 coding DNA: TGTGCCAGCAGCCTTAGCGGGGGCGGCTACAATGAGCAGTTCTTC. This codes for CASSLSGGGYNEQFF.

Only a few counts were recorded for this clone. The chain couples TRBV6-5 to TRBJ1-5, with 7 bases lining up with TRBD1. The CDR3 has 14 amino acids. V dropped 2 bases and J dropped 3; count of bases not matched to a gene: 1. Germline loops: CDR1 MNHEY, CDR2 SVGAGI. This CDR3 reads CASSYDRVNQPQHF. The CDR3 nucleotides read TGTGCCAGCAGTTACGACAGGGTCAATCAGCCCCAGCATTTT.

This sequence joins TRBV29-1 and TRBJ2-1; tentative D call: TRBD1 (5 bases). Per germline, CDR1 SQVTM and CDR2 ANQGSEA. The germline V and J ends were trimmed by 6 bases and 7 bases, with 16 bases remaining between them. CDR3 length: 13 residues. CDR3 in amino acids: CSVTPRVSNEQFF. CDR3 bases: TGCAGCGTAACACCCAGGGTTTCAAATGAGCAGTTCTTC.

The chain recombines TRBV5-1 with TRBJ2-2; maybe TRBD1 (5 bases). The CDR3 is 15 residues long. Trimming took 2 bases from V and 7 from J, leaving 15 bases between them. Germline V gives CDR1 SGHRS, CDR2 YFSETQ. CDR3 loop: CASSFQRGYLGELFF. The CDR3 bases are TGCGCCAGCAGCTTTCAAAGGGGCTATCTCGGGGAGCTGTTTTTT.

To note about this clone: The junction shows a germline mismatch at one end, possibly a read error. The rearrangement joins TRBV7-7 to TRBJ2-5; 8 bases align to TRBD2. CDR1 is SSHAT, CDR2 FNYEAQ, per germline (reference sequence). The CDR3 has 14 residues. Here the CDR3 reads CASSRGGLQETQYF. The DNA for the CDR3 is TGTGCTAGCAGCCGGGGGGGGCTTCAAGAGACCCAGTACTTC.

CDR3 nucleotide sequence: TGTGCCAGCAGCTCGGCCGGGACAGGATCCTACGAGCAGTACTTC. This encodes CASSSAGTGSYEQYF. The rearrangement joins TRBV5-6 to TRBJ2-7; 8 bases are shared with TRBD1. V lost 3 bases to trimming and J lost 1 base; unmatched junction nucleotides: 6. The V gene's germline CDR1 is SGHDT and CDR2 YYEEEE. The CDR3 totals 15 residues.

This chain connects TRBV11-2 to TRBJ2-1; 10 bases are shared with TRBD2. The CDR3 loop spans 17 amino acids. Trimming at V came to 4 bases and at J to 3 bases, leaving 9 bases not matched to a gene. The germline V gene has CDR1 SGHAT and CDR2 FQNNGV. The CDR3 region is CASSSVRTSGFYNEQFF. In DNA form, the CDR3 reads TGTGCCAGCAGCTCTGTCAGGACTAGCGGCTTCTACAATGAGCAGTTCTTC.

This sequence joins TRBV7-2 and TRBJ2-5; tentative D call: TRBD1 (5 bases). CDR1 SGHTA and CDR2 FQGNSA come from the germline V gene. The V end lost 3 bases, the J end lost 7 bases, and 12 bases lay between the germline ends. This CDR3 has 13 amino acids. CDR3 sequence: CASSFGPQGTQYF. The CDR3 DNA reads as TGTGCCAGCAGCTTTGGACCTCAGGGGACCCAGTACTTC.

V and J are TRBV7-2 and TRBJ1-2; no clear D. V lost 0 bases and J lost 6, with 14 bases in between. CDR1 and CDR2 (germline): SGHTA, FQGNSA. The CDR3 is made up of 15 amino acids. The CDR3 reads CASSLAPGVHDGYTF. The CDR3 DNA reads as TGTGCCAGCAGCTTAGCTCCCGGGGTTCACGATGGCTACACCTTC. Variable domain in full (rest from reference TRBV7-2 and TRBJ1-2): GAGVSQSPSNKVTEKGKDVELRCDPISGHTALYWYRQSLGQGLEFLIYFQGNSAPDKSGLPSDRFSAERTGGSVSTLTIQRTQQEDSAVYLCASSLAPGVHDGYTFGSGTRLTVV.

This sequence joins TRBV7-6 and TRBJ2-3; D remains ambiguous. The V end was cut by 2 bases, the J end by 5 bases, with 5 bases between. The CDR3 is made up of 12 amino acids. Germline values: CDR1 SGHVS, CDR2 FNYEAQ. CDR3 coding DNA: TGTGCCAGCAGCTTAAGGGTAGATACGCAGTATTTT. Protein sequence: CASSLRVDTQYF.

The J gene is TRBJ1-2, the V gene TRBV6-6; 10 positions agree with TRBD1. Germline CDR1 reads MNHNY; CDR2 reads SVGAGI (reference sequence). The CDR3 spans 14 residues. J was trimmed by 12 bases and V by 4 bases; bases with no gene match: 11. The CDR3 sequence is CASSFLDRGLDHTF. CDR3 coding DNA: TGTGCCAGCAGTTTCCTAGACAGGGGGCTCGACCACACCTTC.

The chain recombines TRBV6-5 with TRBJ2-1; 12 nucleotides agree with TRBD2. CDR3 length: 15 residues. Germline V gives CDR1 MNHEY, CDR2 SVGAGI. The J segment lost 4 bases and the V segment lost 5 bases, leaving 3 bases of the junction unmatched. The CDR3 sequence: CASSLGLAGYNEQFF. DNA of the CDR3: TGTGCCAGCAGTCTCGGACTAGCGGGGTACAATGAGCAGTTCTTC.

The V call is TRBV9, the J call TRBJ1-1; 8 nucleotides align to TRBD1. There are 17 residues in the CDR3. Germline CDR1 and CDR2: SGDLS and YYNGEE. Trimming removed 3 bases from V and 5 bases from J; junction bases left unmatched: 15. Here the CDR3 DNA reads TGTGCCAGCAGCGGGGGGCAGGGGGCGCTTAGGAGGACTGAAGCTTTCTTT. Translation: CASSGGQGALRRTEAFF.

The gene calls are TRBV15 and TRBJ2-1; 10 nucleotides align to TRBD1. J gave up 6 bases and V 1 base, and 3 bases lay outside the gene matches. This CDR3 comprises 15 residues. From germline, CDR1 is LNHNV and CDR2 YYDKDF (reference sequence). CDR3 in DNA: TGTGCCACCAGCAGAGGGACAGGGGGTTCCAATGAGCAGTTCTTC. Its translation: CATSRGTGGSNEQFF.

This CDR3 reads CSVPTDSDTQYF. The DNA of the CDR3 is TGCAGCGTTCCGACAGACTCGGATACGCAGTATTTT. V gene TRBV29-1 combines with J gene TRBJ2-3, with D possibly TRBD1 on 5 matching bases. Between the trimmed V and J ends, which lost 5 bases and 6 bases, there was a span of 12 bases. This CDR3 is built from 12 residues. CDR1 and CDR2 (germline): SQVTM, ANQGSEA.

The rearrangement joins TRBV19 to TRBJ1-1; D is unclear. This CDR3 comprises 12 residues. The germline V and J ends were trimmed by 3 bases and 4 bases, with 6 bases remaining between them. Per the germline V gene, CDR1 is LNHDA and CDR2 is SQIVND (reference sequence). CDR3 nucleotides: TGTGCCAGTAGTATGGGAAGCACTGAAGCTTTCTTT. Encoded protein: CASSMGSTEAFF.

The chain joins TRBV28 to TRBJ2-7; D is uncertain. CDR1 MDHEN and CDR2 SYDVKM come from the germline V gene. V shed 5 bases and J shed 0 bases, with 14 bases lying between them. CDR3 length equals 15 residues. In DNA form, the CDR3 reads TGTGCCAGCAGTAGTCCCCGACGGAGCTCCTACGAGCAGTACTTC. Amino acids: CASSSPRRSSYEQYF.

The CDR3 reads CASTPSGQGNTEAFF. CDR3 nucleotide sequence: TGTGCCAGCACCCCGTCGGGACAGGGGAACACTGAAGCTTTCTTT. The genes are TRBV6-1 and TRBJ1-1; TRBD1 aligns across 9 bases. The J segment lost 1 base and the V segment lost 7 bases, leaving 7 bases of the junction unmatched. The CDR3 contains 15 residues. CDR1 and CDR2 from the germline V gene are MNHNS and SASEGT.

Concerning this clone itself: One end of the junction does not line up with germline, which may come from a read error. The chain carries TRBV7-7 and TRBJ2-7; 7 bases map to TRBD1. CDR1 SSHAT and CDR2 FNYEAQ come from the germline V gene (reference sequence). The CDR3 has 14 residues. The CDR3 spells CASSSRRDSYEQYF. For the CDR3, the DNA is TGTGCTAGCAGCTCGCGCCGGGACAGCTACGAGCAGTACTTC.

The V gene is TRBV27, the J gene TRBJ2-3; TRBD1 is a possible D gene (5 bases). V shed 3 bases and J shed 3 bases, with 7 bases lying between them. CDR3 length equals 13 residues. Germline assignment: CDR1 MNHEY and CDR2 SMNVEV (reference sequence). The chain's CDR3 is CASSFPGTDTQYF. The DNA for the CDR3 is TGTGCCAGCAGTTTCCCAGGGACAGATACGCAGTATTTT.